Following are 28 T cell receptor beta chains from one sample sequenced in a study of metastatic and nonmetastatic thyroid tumors. TCRdb re-called the PCR reads with MiXCR. The sample has roughly 35,000 clones, roughly 18% seen once. There were no patients who had received any treatment before thyroid surgery. The sequencing sample was made of blood. These receptors originate from a female donor with papillary thyroid cancer or a benign thyroid nodule (not recorded which). Some clones in this sample may be carry-over from other donors' samples.

V is TRBV12-3 or TRBV12-4 and J is TRBJ1-1; D gene ambiguous. This CDR3 has 14 amino acids. Trimming removed 7 bases at V and 4 bases at J, with 16 bases between. The CDR3 DNA reads as TGTGCCAGCACCAAAATGGTTTCGGGCACTGAAGCTTTCTTT. This sequence encodes CASTKMVSGTEAFF.

In this sample, this clone is medium-sized. V gene TRBV6-1 combines with J gene TRBJ2-7; TRBD2 matches at 11 bases. V was clipped by 4 bases and J by 0 bases; unmatched bases: 5. Germline-derived CDR1 and CDR2 are MNHNS and SASEGT. This CDR3 comprises 16 residues. This CDR3 reads CASSVTSGTYSYEQYF. CDR3 DNA: TGTGCCAGCAGTGTGACTAGCGGGACTTACTCCTACGAGCAGTACTTC.

This clone was recorded at least ten times. The chain joins TRBV3-1 to TRBJ2-5, with D perhaps matching TRBD1 (6 bases). Trimming left V 6 bases short and J 2 bases short, with 16 bases between. The V gene's germline CDR1 is LGHDT and CDR2 YNNKEL (reference sequence). There are 15 residues in the CDR3. CDR3: CASRLTGTTQETQYF. As DNA, the CDR3 is TGTGCCAGCAGATTAACCGGGACAACACAAGAGACCCAGTACTTC.

In this sample, this clone turned up a few times. The chain couples TRBV2 to TRBJ2-3, with D perhaps given as TRBD1 or TRBD2 (5 bases each). The CDR3 length is 16 residues. The germline gives CDR1 SNHLY, CDR2 FYNNEI. The V and J ends lost 6 bases and 2 bases respectively, with 18 bases between them. For the CDR3, the DNA is TGTGCCAGCAGCGTTGGGACCGGGCTTATCACAGATACGCAGTATTTT. This encodes CASSVGTGLITDTQYF.

This chain uses TRBV10-1 with TRBJ2-7; unclear D gene. The germline gives CDR1 WNHNN, CDR2 SYGVQD (reference sequence). This CDR3 comprises 11 residues. V was trimmed by 6 bases and J by 10 bases, leaving 13 bases between them. CDR3 sequence (DNA): TGCGCCAGCAGAAAGTTTTACTATCAGTACTTC. This translates into CASRKFYYQYF.

The sample holds many counts of this clone. This chain uses TRBV18 with TRBJ2-7; 9 bases line up with TRBD1. Germline values: CDR1 KGHSH, CDR2 LQKENI. The CDR3 runs to 15 residues. V gave up 6 bases and J gave up 2 bases; unmatched junction bases: 8. For the CDR3, the DNA is TGTGCCAGCTCCCCTGACCGGGACAGGGCCTACGAGCAGTACTTC. This translates into CASSPDRDRAYEQYF.

This clone was counted many times. The chain uses TRBV6-5 and TRBJ2-3; 10 positions match TRBD2. V lost 0 bases to trimming and J lost 6 bases; unmatched junction nucleotides: 6. Germline values: CDR1 MNHEY, CDR2 SVGAGI. This CDR3 has 16 amino acids. The CDR3 bases are TGTGCCAGCAGTTACTCCGCTAGCGGGAGTTCCGATACGCAGTATTTT. Its protein is CASSYSASGSSDTQYF.

This clone came up a few times. This rearrangement joins TRBV25-1 to TRBJ2-5; 9 nucleotides match TRBD2. CDR1 MGHDK and CDR2 SYGVNS come from the germline V gene. The V segment lost 1 base and the J segment 5 bases; nucleotides outside the gene matches: 8. The CDR3 loop spans 16 amino acids. CDR3 bases: TGTGCCAGCAGTGAATCCCTAGCGGGATTTGGTGAGACCCAGTACTTC. Encoded protein: CASSESLAGFGETQYF.

This clone has ten or more counts. The CDR3 loop reads CASSLVPGEKLFF. The CDR3 DNA is TGTGCCAGCAGCTTGGTACCGGGTGAAAAACTGTTTTTT. The chain combines TRBV5-4 with TRBJ1-4; D gene unclear. V lost 0 bases to trimming and J lost 7 bases, with 7 bases between them. CDR3 size: 13 residues. CDR1 and CDR2 from the germline V gene are SGHNT and YYREEE (reference sequence).

In regard to this clone: One end of the junction varies from germline; a read error may be responsible. The V call is TRBV20-1, the J call TRBJ1-2; perhaps TRBD1 as D (6 bases). Germline V gives CDR1 DFQATT, CDR2 SNEGSKA (reference sequence). CDR3 size: 14 residues. The DNA for the CDR3 is TGCCGTGCTAGAGATTTAAACAGGGCAGGTGACTACACCTTC. This codes for CRARDLNRAGDYTF.

J is TRBJ2-7 and V is TRBV7-2; tentative D call: TRBD1 (5 bases). The CDR3 length is 11 residues. V lost 2 bases and J 10 bases, leaving 9 bases between the germline ends. The V gene's germline CDR1 is SGHTA and CDR2 FQGNSA. The DNA for the CDR3 is TGTGCCAGCAGCTTATGGGGCGACCAGTACTTC. This sequence encodes CASSLWGDQYF.

This clone is deemed medium-sized. The rearrangement joins TRBV6-1 to TRBJ2-7; 11 bases agree with TRBD1. Trimming removed 8 bases from V and 1 base from J; junction bases left unmatched: 13. Germline CDR1 is MNHNS and CDR2 is SASEGT. The CDR3 has 17 amino acids. The CDR3 reads CASRTGGRRGTSYEQYF. CDR3 bases: TGTGCCAGCCGGACAGGGGGCCGTCGCGGGACGTCCTACGAGCAGTACTTC.

This clone was recorded at least ten times. The chain recombines TRBV7-8 with TRBJ2-1, with TRBD2 matching 8 bases. The CDR3 contains 15 residues. In germline, CDR1 is SGHVS, CDR2 FQNEAQ. The V gene end was trimmed by 6 bases and the J gene end by 7 bases; junction bases not matched to a gene: 11. The CDR3 loop reads CASSRAGGLGNEQFF. CDR3 DNA: TGTGCCAGCAGTCGGGCGGGAGGCCTAGGGAATGAGCAGTTCTTC.

Turning to this clone: One end of the junction is discordant with germline, which a read error may explain. The chain is built from TRBV18 and TRBJ2-7; D call uncertain. Germline CDR1 is KGHSH and CDR2 is LQKENI. The length of the CDR3 is 14 residues. CDR3 amino acids: CSSSPPGLIYEQYF. The CDR3 nucleotides are TGTTCCAGCTCACCACCAGGTCTGATCTACGAGCAGTACTTC.

This clone was found a few times. V is TRBV6-6 and J is TRBJ1-1; D remains unclear. V was shortened by 2 bases and J by 2 bases, with 9 bases between the two germline ends. CDR3 size: 14 residues. Germline values: CDR1 MNHNY, CDR2 SVGAGI (reference sequence). CDR3 amino acids: CASSYSPPNTEAFF. Written as DNA, the CDR3 is TGTGCCAGCAGTTACAGTCCACCTAACACTGAAGCTTTCTTT.

At least ten counts were recorded for this clone. This chain links TRBV30 with TRBJ2-1; D tentatively fits TRBD1 or TRBD2 (6 bases each). V was shortened by 0 bases and J by 0 bases, with 12 bases between the two germline ends. Germline V gives CDR1 GTSNPN, CDR2 SVGIG (reference sequence). The CDR3 totals 16 residues. The CDR3: CAWSVLGGFSYNEQFF. CDR3 sequence (DNA): TGTGCCTGGAGTGTTCTAGGGGGGTTCTCCTACAATGAGCAGTTCTTC.

This clone has at least ten counts. This chain joins TRBV18 and TRBJ2-7, with 9 nucleotides matching TRBD2. CDR1 is KGHSH, CDR2 LQKENI, per germline. Unmatched junction bases numbered 0, after V lost 4 bases and J lost 5 bases. The CDR3 loop spans 12 amino acids. In nucleotides, the CDR3 is TGTGCCAGCTCACTAGCGGGAGACGAGCAGTACTTC. The encoded protein is CASSLAGDEQYF.

This clone has at least ten counts. The V and J genes are TRBV7-2 and TRBJ2-6, with a possible D match to TRBD1 (6 bases). Looked up from germline, CDR1 is SGHTA and CDR2 is FQGNSA. The CDR3 consists of 17 residues. V was pared by 7 bases and J by 0 bases, with 16 bases between. The CDR3 DNA follows: TGTGCCAGCACACCCCAGGGGTATTTCTCTGGGGCCAACGTCCTGACTTTC. Its protein is CASTPQGYFSGANVLTF.

This clone came up a few times. This chain uses TRBV29-1 with TRBJ2-7; a possible D gene is TRBD2 (6 bases). Germline CDR1 SQVTM, CDR2 ANQGSEA. Trimming took 6 bases from V and 1 from J, leaving 22 bases between them. This CDR3 region has 16 residues. The CDR3 region has the DNA TGCAGCGTCACGTCCCTTGTGGGACTCAGGTCCTACGAGCAGTACTTC. Its protein product is CSVTSLVGLRSYEQYF.

This clone appeared a few times. The chain couples TRBV19 to TRBJ2-2; no firm D call. Germline CDR1 LNHDA, CDR2 SQIVND (reference sequence). V dropped 5 bases and J dropped 4 bases, with 11 bases sitting between them. This CDR3 region has 14 residues. CDR3 nucleotide sequence: TGTGCCAGTAGTCCCGAAAGAGGCACCGGGGAGCTGTTTTTT. Its protein product is CASSPERGTGELFF.

This clone came up many times. The chain combines TRBV20-1 with TRBJ2-1; 10 nucleotides align to TRBD2. The CDR3 consists of 17 residues. Germline CDR1 and CDR2: DFQATT and SNEGSKA (reference sequence). J lost 5 bases, V lost 1 base, and 11 bases had no gene match. This chain's CDR3 is CSARAGASGSRHNEQFF. The DNA for the CDR3 is TGCAGTGCTAGAGCCGGGGCTAGCGGGAGTCGGCACAATGAGCAGTTCTTC.

The chain recombines TRBV7-2 with TRBJ2-3; D is unresolved. The germline CDR1 and CDR2 sequences are SGHTA and FQGNSA. The CDR3 contains 14 residues. This CDR3 is CGCSLLGSTDTQYF. The CDR3 DNA reads as TGTGGGTGCAGCCTTTTAGGCAGCACAGATACGCAGTATTTT.

This clone was recorded at least ten times. CDR3 in DNA: TGTGCCTGGACCGCTCGGGGGCCCGGGGAGCTGTTTTTT. Translation gives CAWTARGPGELFF. This chain connects TRBV30 to TRBJ2-2; D tentatively reads TRBD1 or TRBD2 (6 bases each). Trimming took off 4 bases at V and 6 bases at J, with 12 bases between the two ends. This CDR3 has 13 amino acids. Per germline, CDR1 GTSNPN and CDR2 SVGIG (reference sequence).

The genes are TRBV6-1 and TRBJ2-6, with unresolved D. V was clipped by 6 bases and J by 2 bases, with 8 bases between them. There are 14 residues in the CDR3. The V gene's germline CDR1 is MNHNS and CDR2 SASEGT. CDR3 in amino acids: CASSRTPGANVLTF. CDR3 DNA: TGTGCCAGCAGCAGGACCCCTGGGGCCAACGTCCTGACTTTC.

V is TRBV3-1 and J is TRBJ1-3; no reliable D call. V lost 0 bases and J lost 4, with 16 bases in between. Germline V gene data show CDR1 as LGHDT and CDR2 as YNNKEL (reference sequence). The CDR3 loop spans 17 amino acids. For the CDR3, the DNA is TGTGCCAGCAGCCAAGATGGGAATGGGCCGTGGGGAAACACCATATATTTT. Translating gives CASSQDGNGPWGNTIYF.

The chain employs TRBV5-1 and TRBJ2-7; the D is unclear. Germline V gene data show CDR1 as SGHRS and CDR2 as YFSETQ. This CDR3 is built from 13 residues. V was pared by 2 bases and J by 1 base, with 7 bases between. The CDR3 loop is CASSFDLSYEQYF. The CDR3 DNA is TGCGCCAGCAGCTTTGACCTATCCTACGAGCAGTACTTC.

This clone came up many times. The chain recombines TRBV25-1 with TRBJ1-1; no clear D. The CDR3 has 12 amino acids. Between the trimmed V and J ends, which lost 1 base and 11 bases, there was a span of 11 bases. Germline assignment: CDR1 MGHDK and CDR2 SYGVNS. The CDR3 coding sequence is TGTGCCAGCAGTGAATTGGCCGGAGTGGCTTTCTTT. It encodes CASSELAGVAFF.

This clone was counted at least ten times. V gene TRBV20-1 combines with J gene TRBJ1-6; D is unresolved. V shed 2 bases and J shed 7 bases, with 18 bases lying between them. Germline V gene data show CDR1 as DFQATT and CDR2 as SNEGSKA (reference sequence). The CDR3 covers 16 residues. CDR3 sequence reads: CSARISRQSTNSPLHF. Written as DNA, the CDR3 is TGCAGTGCTAGAATTTCGAGGCAGAGTACGAATTCACCCCTCCACTTT.